This passage covers 6 T cell receptor beta chains from one sample sequenced in a study of technical replicates of blood from several donors. Clones were read by immunoSEQ multiplex PCR, and TCRdb kept only the in-frame ones, dropping some. The sample contains about 94,000 clones, about 95% of which appear only once. The specimen was T cells isolated from PBMCs. These receptors all come from a human donor in good health.

J is TRBJ2-7 and V is TRBV7-9; tentatively, D is TRBD2 (5 bases). Trimming removed 4 bases from V and 4 bases from J, with 14 bases in between. The length of the CDR3 is 14 residues. From germline, CDR1 is SEHNR and CDR2 FQNEAQ (reference sequence). This CDR3 is CASSWPGGRYEQYF. In nucleotides, the CDR3 is TGTGCCAGCAGCTGGCCAGGAGGACGTTACGAGCAGTACTTC.

CDR3 loop: CASKTSDSYSNQPQHF. The CDR3, as DNA: TGTGCCAGCAAGACATCCGACAGTTATAGCAATCAGCCCCAGCATTTT. The V and J genes are TRBV6-6 and TRBJ1-5; possible D gene TRBD1, 5 bases. Germline CDR1 is MNHNY and CDR2 is SVGAGI (reference sequence). The V end was cut by 7 bases, the J end by 0 bases, with 16 bases between. The CDR3 runs 16 residues.

This clone showed up just once. The genes are TRBV5-4 and TRBJ2-1; D might be TRBD2 (7 bases). Germline V gene data show CDR1 as SGHNT and CDR2 as YYREEE (reference sequence). The CDR3 spans 16 residues. V lost 3 bases to trimming and J lost 0 bases, with 13 bases between them. The CDR3 coding sequence is TGTGCCAGCAGCTACGCGGGGGCCCTCTCCTACAATGAGCAGTTCTTC. The encoded protein is CASSYAGALSYNEQFF.

J is TRBJ2-7 and V is TRBV5-1, with D possibly TRBD1 on 5 matching bases. The CDR3 runs 13 residues. V was pared by 7 bases and J by 4 bases, with 15 bases between. Looked up from germline, CDR1 is SGHRS and CDR2 is YFSETQ. The DNA of the CDR3 is TGCGCCAGCTCCAGGGCGGAAATGTACGAGCAGTACTTC. This gives the protein CASSRAEMYEQYF.

The rearrangement links TRBV7-6 to TRBJ1-4; D is ambiguous. The ends were cut back, 5 bases at V and 4 bases at J, with 11 bases in the middle. The CDR3 has 14 residues. CDR1 is SGHVS, CDR2 FNYEAQ, per germline. The chain's CDR3 is CASSAGSYNEKLFF. The CDR3 nucleotides are TGTGCCAGCAGCGCCGGGTCGTATAATGAAAAACTGTTTTTT.

V is TRBV12-5 and J is TRBJ2-1; D remains unclear. Deletions cut 0 bases from V and 5 bases from J, with 17 bases between. Per germline, CDR1 LGHNT and CDR2 FRNRAP. The CDR3 is 17 residues long. The CDR3 nucleotides read TGTGCTAGTGGTTTGGTACTAAATAGAAACCCGAACAATGAGCAGTTCTTC. Translating it yields CASGLVLNRNPNNEQFF.